Below, 8 T cell receptor beta chains from the same sample are listed, as sequenced in a study of blood T cells in healthy people across ages. Combining a sample-barcoded 5' primer with a J-beta primer mix, a second PCR ran for about 6 to 11 cycles. TCRdb re-analysed the 5' RACE reads in MiXCR, keeping a single row per CDR3 protein. The data contain 750,000 or so distinct CDR3 sequences, roughly 25% of them singletons. The same sample was also studied in work on T cells of mothers and their children.

Sequences were obtained from blood. Every receptor here comes from a boy aged 5-17 years in good health.

The sample holds a few counts of this clonotype. The J gene is TRBJ2-5, the V gene TRBV4-1, with TRBD1 identical over 9 bases. The trim removed 2 bases at V and 3 bases at J, leaving 1 base unmatched. The length of the CDR3 is 14 residues. Germline CDR1 MGHRA, CDR2 YSYEKL. CDR3 protein: CASSQWDREETQYF. The CDR3 DNA reads as TGCGCCAGCAGCCAATGGGACAGGGAAGAGACCCAGTACTTC.

This clonotype has just a few counts. This chain joins TRBV6-6 and TRBJ1-5; TRBD1 is a possible D gene (6 bases). Germline V gene sequence: CDR1 MNHNY, CDR2 SVGAGI (reference sequence). Trimming shortened V by 6 bases and J by 4 bases, and 10 bases separated the two germline ends. The CDR3 is 13 amino acids. In DNA form, the CDR3 reads TGTGCCAGCAGGGGGACACCGAATCAGCCCCAGCATTTT. Residues: CASRGTPNQPQHF.

V is TRBV7-9 and J is TRBJ1-4; D is ambiguous. This CDR3 region has 15 residues. Trimming stripped 4 bases from V and 5 bases from J, with 14 bases between. Germline CDR1 reads SEHNR; CDR2 reads FQNEAQ (reference sequence). The CDR3 here is CASSSFGRANEKLFF. The DNA for the CDR3 is TGTGCCAGCAGCTCCTTCGGGAGGGCGAATGAAAAACTGTTTTTT.

This rearrangement joins TRBV20-1 to TRBJ1-5, with a tentative D call TRBD1 (5 bases). Between the trimmed V and J ends, which lost 3 bases and 1 base, there was a span of 10 bases. This CDR3 contains 14 residues. CDR1 DFQATT and CDR2 SNEGSKA come from the germline V gene (reference sequence). In nucleotides, the CDR3 is TGCAGTGCTAGCAGGGAAGGGAGCAATCAGCCCCAGCATTTT. This translates into CSASREGSNQPQHF.

The table lists this clonotype with a few counts. The genes are TRBV27 and TRBJ2-7, with D perhaps matching TRBD2 (5 bases). Trimming pared 10 bases from V and 2 bases from J, leaving 18 bases between. CDR1 is MNHEY, CDR2 SMNVEV, per germline (reference sequence). This CDR3 is 14 amino acids long. Here the CDR3 reads CATQSGGVTYEQYF. CDR3 in DNA: TGTGCCACCCAAAGCGGTGGAGTTACCTACGAGCAGTACTTC.

The V gene is TRBV27, the J gene TRBJ2-7, with D possibly TRBD2 on 5 matching bases. The CDR3 is made up of 12 amino acids. Trimming removed 10 bases at V and 4 bases at J, with 14 bases between. CDR1 is MNHEY, CDR2 SMNVEV, per germline (reference sequence). In nucleotides, the CDR3 is TGTGCCACGGGTTCGGGGAGATACGAGCAGTACTTC. Protein product: CATGSGRYEQYF.

The chain joins TRBV10-3 to TRBJ1-2; tentative D call: TRBD1 (5 bases). V was clipped by 0 bases and J by 8 bases, with 19 bases between them. Germline-derived CDR1 and CDR2 are ENHRY and SYGVKD. The CDR3 totals 16 residues. The CDR3 loop is CAISESDSGDLVGYTF. The CDR3 DNA follows: TGTGCCATCAGTGAGTCGGATAGCGGGGACCTCGTCGGCTACACCTTC.

In this sample, this clonotype turned up a few times. This chain connects TRBV29-1 to TRBJ2-1; D possibly corresponds to TRBD1 (6 bases). The J call is in doubt because the DNA end fits TRBJ2-7 better. CDR1 and CDR2 from the germline V gene are SQVTM and ANQGSEA. The CDR3 is 12 amino acids. CDR3 in DNA: TGCAGCGTTGAAGAGACAGGTAGCGAGCAGTACTTC. Translation gives CSVEETGSEQYF.